This T cell receptor beta chain was recovered during a study of blood T cell repertoires in COVID-19. As for the study in general: Acute-phase and convalescent COVID-19 samples originated in the United States, Italy and Spain. In each case, the material was cDNA or gDNA derived from T cells, B-cell-depleted T cells, or PBMCs.

Per the original data handling: The authors estimated nucleated cell counts from reference gene primer amplification. Generated by immunoSEQ multiplex PCR, the TCRdb table keeps only in-frame clones and is missing some. That table furnishes V, J and clone size, whereas the DNA furnished D and trimming. Counted here are fewer than 450,000 clones, around 88% occurring once; the ten biggest clones make up about 12%. This CDR3 is built from 15 residues. The germline V gene has CDR1 MNHEY and CDR2 SMNVEV (reference sequence). Trimming left V 5 bases short and J 7 bases short, with 20 bases between. One Seattle source followed patients from active infection through their disease course.

This chain links TRBV27 with TRBJ1-2; D gene uncertain. This sequence was found in a woman aged 50 to 60 with COVID-19, enrolled during active disease. The sample comprised peripheral blood. CDR3 sequence: CASSPFTGGEGGYTF. CDR3 DNA: TGTGCCAGCAGTCCTTTCACCGGAGGAGAAGGTGGCTACACCTTC.